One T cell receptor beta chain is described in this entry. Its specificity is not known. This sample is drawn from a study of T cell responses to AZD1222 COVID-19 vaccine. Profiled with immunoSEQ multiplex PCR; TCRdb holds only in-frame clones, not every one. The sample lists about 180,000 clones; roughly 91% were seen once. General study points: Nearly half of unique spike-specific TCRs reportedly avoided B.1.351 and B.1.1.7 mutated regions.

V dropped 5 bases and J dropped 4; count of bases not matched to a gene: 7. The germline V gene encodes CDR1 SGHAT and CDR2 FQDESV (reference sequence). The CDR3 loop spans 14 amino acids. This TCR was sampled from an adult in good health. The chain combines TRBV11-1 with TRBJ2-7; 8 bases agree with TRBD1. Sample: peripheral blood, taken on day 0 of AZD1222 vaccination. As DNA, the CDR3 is TGTGCCAGCAGCACCCGGACAGGGAAGTACGAGCAGTACTTC. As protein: CASSTRTGKYEQYF.